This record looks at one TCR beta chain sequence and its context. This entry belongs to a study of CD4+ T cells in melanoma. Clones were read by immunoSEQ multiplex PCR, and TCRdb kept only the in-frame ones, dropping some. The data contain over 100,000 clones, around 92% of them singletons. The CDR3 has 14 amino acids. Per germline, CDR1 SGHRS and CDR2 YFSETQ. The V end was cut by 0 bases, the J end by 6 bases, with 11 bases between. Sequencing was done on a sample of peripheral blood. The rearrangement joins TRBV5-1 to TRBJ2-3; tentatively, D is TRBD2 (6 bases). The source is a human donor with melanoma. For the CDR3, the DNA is TGCGCCAGCAGCTTGGGGGGGGTCTGGGATACGCAGTATTTT. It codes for CASSLGGVWDTQYF.